The 25 T cell receptor beta chains below all came from one sample that was sequenced in a study of identical twins. TCRdb recomputed calls from the 5' RACE reads with MiXCR, one row per CDR3 protein. Of about 470,000 distinct CDR3 sequences listed, 20% to 25% are singletons. A further study also used this sample, focusing on T cells expressing NK-cell markers.

Sequencing was done on a sample of CD4+ T cells sorted from blood. These receptors all come from a woman aged 18 to 35 in good health.

This clonotype was seen a few times. V and J are TRBV6-2 or TRBV6-3 and TRBJ2-1, with 9 bases lining up with TRBD2. This CDR3 comprises 13 residues. Germline V gene lookup returns CDR1 MNHEY and CDR2 SVGEGT. V was clipped by 6 bases and J by 13 bases; unmatched bases: 10. CDR3 amino acids: CASSALAGYIQFF. DNA of the CDR3: TGTGCCAGCAGCGCTCTAGCGGGGTATATTCAGTTCTTC.

The gene calls are TRBV18 and TRBJ2-7; TRBD2 might be the D (5 bases). Germline CDR1 is KGHSH and CDR2 is LQKENI. This CDR3 is built from 14 residues. V was trimmed by 2 bases and J by 3 bases, leaving 11 bases between them. CDR3 bases: TGTGCCAGCTCACCATTAGCGACACTCTACGAGCAGTACTTC. Translated, it gives CASSPLATLYEQYF.

The chain uses TRBV5-1 and TRBJ2-5; D is ambiguous. The length of the CDR3 is 15 residues. Trimming removed 4 bases from V and 2 bases from J, with 15 bases in between. Germline CDR1 SGHRS, CDR2 YFSETQ. The CDR3 nucleotides are TGCGCCAGCAGCCCCCATCACGGGCAGCAAGAGACCCAGTACTTC. Amino acid sequence: CASSPHHGQQETQYF.

The rearrangement joins TRBV20-1 to TRBJ2-1; D possibly corresponds to TRBD2 (5 bases). The CDR3 consists of 15 residues. The V end lost 0 bases, the J end lost 0 bases, and 9 bases lay between the germline ends. Per the germline V gene, CDR1 is DFQATT and CDR2 is SNEGSKA (reference sequence). CDR3 in amino acids: CSAREQGSSYNEQFF. CDR3 bases: TGCAGTGCTAGAGAGCAAGGGAGCTCCTACAATGAGCAGTTCTTC.

This clonotype was observed a few times. DNA of the CDR3: TGCAGTGCCCCCTTTGCAAGGACGCCTTACAATGAGCAGTTCTTC. Its protein product is CSAPFARTPYNEQFF. The chain couples TRBV20-1 to TRBJ2-1; no clear D. The V gene's germline CDR1 is DFQATT and CDR2 SNEGSKA (reference sequence). Trimming shortened V by 6 bases and J by 4 bases, and 19 bases separated the two germline ends. The length of the CDR3 is 15 residues.

In its sample, this clonotype was seen many times. The chain has TRBV12-3 or TRBV12-4 and TRBJ2-7; D gene unclear. The CDR3 has 15 residues. Trimming stripped 3 bases from V and 0 bases from J, with 12 bases between. The CDR3 region has the DNA TGTGCCAGCAGTTTCACCGACTTGAGCTCCTACGAGCAGTACTTC. It specifies CASSFTDLSSYEQYF.

This chain uses TRBV20-1 with TRBJ1-2; unclear D gene. Trimming shortened V by 6 bases and J by 2 bases, and 22 bases separated the two germline ends. The CDR3 has 16 residues. Germline V gene sequence: CDR1 DFQATT, CDR2 SNEGSKA (reference sequence). The CDR3 is CSAGSAQLSINYGYTF. The CDR3 region has the DNA TGCAGTGCCGGATCAGCACAGCTATCAATCAACTATGGCTACACCTTC.

The chain recombines TRBV20-1 with TRBJ2-7; a possible D gene is TRBD2 (6 bases). The germline V gene has CDR1 DFQATT and CDR2 SNEGSKA (reference sequence). V was trimmed by 2 bases and J by 4 bases, leaving 15 bases between them. CDR3 length: 14 residues. CDR3 DNA sequence: TGCAGTGCTAGACTCGCTAGCGTAGGGTACGAGCAGTACTTC. As protein: CSARLASVGYEQYF.

This clonotype was recorded many times. The junction does not match germline at one end; this may be a read error. The V and J genes are TRBV4-3 and TRBJ2-7; D not resolved. The CDR3 covers 14 residues. Germline loops: CDR1 LGHNA, CDR2 YSLEER. The CDR3 DNA sequence: TGTGCCAGCAGTCGCTCCGGGTCCTCCTACGAGCAGTACTTC. This sequence encodes CASSRSGSSYEQYF.

This clonotype appeared many times. The chain carries TRBV5-1 and TRBJ2-3, with TRBD1 as a possible D gene (5 bases). Trimming took 0 bases from V and 2 from J, leaving 10 bases between them. Germline-derived CDR1 and CDR2 are SGHRS and YFSETQ. This CDR3 is built from 15 residues. In DNA, the CDR3 is TGCGCCAGCAGCTTGGAAAGGGGAACCACAGATACGCAGTATTTT. Its protein product is CASSLERGTTDTQYF. The full variable domain, with the rest looked up from reference TRBV5-1 and TRBJ2-3, is KAGVTQTPRYLIKTRGQQVTLSCSPISGHRSVSWYQQTPGQGLQFLFEYFSETQRNKGNFPGRFSGRQFSNSRSEMNVSTLELGDSALYLCASSLERGTTDTQYFGPGTRLTVL.

This clonotype occurred a few times. Given a much more abundant clone one base away, this may be a read error. The gene calls are TRBV20-1 and TRBJ1-2; D is uncertain. The CDR3 is made up of 11 amino acids. CDR1 is DFQATT and CDR2 is SNEGSKA in the germline V gene (reference sequence). Trimming cost V 5 bases and J 4 bases, with 8 bases left between them. CDR3 amino acids: CSASDGYGYTF. In DNA, the CDR3 is TGCAGTGCTTCTGACGGCTATGGCTACACCTTC.

This clonotype was seen repeatedly, ten times or more. The DNA for the CDR3 is TGTGCCAGCAGCTTGGGGTCGGGACTCCCTTACAATGAGCAGTTCTTC. Translation gives CASSLGSGLPYNEQFF. The V call is TRBV5-4, the J call TRBJ2-1; TRBD2 is a possible D gene (6 bases). Germline CDR1 SGHNT, CDR2 YYREEE (reference sequence). The CDR3 length is 16 residues. The germline V and J ends were trimmed by 0 bases and 4 bases, with 14 bases remaining between them. The full variable domain, with the rest looked up from reference TRBV5-4 and TRBJ2-1, is ETGVTQSPTHLIKTRGQQVTLRCSSQSGHNTVSWYQQALGQGPQFIFQYYREEENGRGNFPPRFSGLQFPNYSSELNVNALELDDSALYLCASSLGSGLPYNEQFFGPGTRLTVL.

The chain has TRBV4-1 and TRBJ1-6; D gene ambiguous. Germline-derived CDR1 and CDR2 are MGHRA and YSYEKL. This CDR3 is 16 amino acids long. With 0 bases removed from V and 7 bases from J, the gap between germline ends came to 13 bases. CDR3 in DNA: TGCGCCAGCAGCCAAGATGAAAGCCGGGCAAATTCACCCCTCCACTTT. Translating it yields CASSQDESRANSPLHF.

This clonotype turned up a few times. The chain recombines TRBV5-1 with TRBJ2-7; D perhaps matches TRBD2 (5 bases). From germline, CDR1 is SGHRS and CDR2 YFSETQ. This CDR3 has 14 residues. Trimming took 0 bases from V and 7 from J, leaving 14 bases between them. The CDR3: CASSLVGPGEEQYF. CDR3 DNA: TGCGCCAGCAGCTTGGTCGGGCCCGGGGAGGAGCAGTACTTC.

A few counts support this clonotype. The J gene is TRBJ2-5, the V gene TRBV10-2; D ambiguous. The germline V gene encodes CDR1 WSHSY and CDR2 SAAADI. This CDR3 has 11 amino acids. V dropped 8 bases and J dropped 5 bases, with 9 bases sitting between them. The CDR3 DNA reads TGCGCCAGCCGGATAAGGGAGACCCAGTACTTC. Amino acids: CASRIRETQYF.

V gene TRBV6-5 combines with J gene TRBJ1-1; D is ambiguous. V lost 4 bases to trimming and J lost 0 bases, with 9 bases between them. Germline V gene data show CDR1 as MNHEY and CDR2 as SVGAGI. CDR3 length equals 14 residues. The CDR3 reads CASSFSRVNTEAFF. CDR3 DNA sequence: TGTGCCAGCAGTTTCTCAAGGGTGAACACTGAAGCTTTCTTT.

The V and J genes are TRBV20-1 and TRBJ2-4, with D perhaps matching TRBD2 (6 bases). The CDR3 sequence is 12 residues long. V lost 6 bases, J lost 0 bases, and 6 bases lay in between. The V gene's germline CDR1 is DFQATT and CDR2 SNEGSKA (reference sequence). The CDR3 loop reads CSAGGAKNIQYF. Written as DNA, the CDR3 is TGCAGTGCCGGGGGAGCCAAAAACATTCAGTACTTC.

The chain recombines TRBV6-5 with TRBJ1-1; D gene unclear. CDR1 is MNHEY, CDR2 SVGAGI, per germline. V was pared by 2 bases and J by 4 bases, with 11 bases between. This CDR3 spans 14 amino acids. CDR3 sequence reads: CASSYDGGSTEAFF. In DNA, the CDR3 is TGTGCCAGCAGTTACGATGGAGGTAGCACTGAAGCTTTCTTT.

In nucleotides, the CDR3 is TGTGCCAGCAGTTTCTCGACAGAAACCGGCTACGAGCAGTACTTC. Amino acids: CASSFSTETGYEQYF. The V and J genes are TRBV6-5 and TRBJ2-7; a possible D gene is TRBD1 (5 bases). Germline assignment: CDR1 MNHEY and CDR2 SVGAGI. V was trimmed by 4 bases and J by 3 bases, leaving 16 bases between them. This CDR3 has 15 amino acids.

The chain is built from TRBV29-1 and TRBJ2-1; possibly TRBD2 for D (6 bases). The CDR3 is 16 residues long. V was clipped by 7 bases and J by 0 bases, with 19 bases between them. The germline gives CDR1 SQVTM, CDR2 ANQGSEA. The CDR3 nucleotides are TGCAGCGCCGAGGGCGGTAGCGGACACTCCTACAATGAGCAGTTCTTC. Translation: CSAEGGSGHSYNEQFF.

The chain joins TRBV24-1 to TRBJ2-6; D tentatively reads TRBD1 or TRBD2 (6 bases each). Germline CDR1 is KGHDR and CDR2 is SFDVKD. The germline V and J ends were trimmed by 4 bases and 5 bases, with 11 bases remaining between them. The CDR3 totals 15 residues. The CDR3 loop is CATSDPGDRANVLTF. The CDR3 bases are TGTGCCACCAGTGACCCGGGGGACAGGGCCAACGTCCTGACTTTC.

The V and J genes are TRBV6-4 and TRBJ2-1, with TRBD2 matching over 7 bases. Germline CDR1 MRHNA, CDR2 SNTAGT. V was clipped by 6 bases and J by 7 bases; unmatched bases: 6. This CDR3 is 13 amino acids long. As DNA, the CDR3 is TGTGCCAGCAGCATCATGGGGGGGAATGAGCAGTTCTTC. Amino acids: CASSIMGGNEQFF.

This clonotype has only a few counts. The chain recombines TRBV9 with TRBJ1-1, with D maybe TRBD1 (6 bases). The CDR3 contains 15 residues. V lost 3 bases and J 3 bases, leaving 15 bases between the germline ends. The germline gives CDR1 SGDLS, CDR2 YYNGEE. Here the CDR3 reads CASSANRVKDTEAFF. The CDR3 nucleotides are TGTGCCAGCAGCGCCAACAGGGTGAAGGACACTGAAGCTTTCTTT.

To note about this clonotype: An end of the junction differs from the germline gene, which may be a read error. The genes are TRBV29-1 and TRBJ2-1, with 10 nucleotides matching TRBD1. The CDR3 is 15 residues long. CDR1 is SQVTM, CDR2 ANQGSEA, per germline. The CDR3 sequence is CSVARDRGYYNEQFF. In DNA, the CDR3 is TGTAGCGTTGCGCGGGACAGGGGATACTACAATGAGCAGTTCTTC.

V and J are TRBV7-9 and TRBJ2-1, with TRBD1 matching over 8 bases. CDR3 length equals 15 residues. Germline V lookup: CDR1 SEHNR, CDR2 FQNEAQ (reference sequence). Trimming removed 2 bases from V and 6 bases from J; junction bases left unmatched: 6. CDR3 amino acids: CASSLSGTGPNEQFF. The CDR3 DNA is TGTGCCAGCAGCTTATCCGGGACAGGCCCCAATGAGCAGTTCTTC.